What follows are 19 T cell receptor beta chains derived from one specimen sequenced in a study of blood T cells in healthy people across ages. A second PCR, run for roughly 6 to 11 cycles, used a sample-barcoded 5' primer plus a J-beta primer mix. TCRdb processed the 5' RACE reads anew with MiXCR; each CDR3 protein has one entry. The data show some 1.5 million distinct CDR3 sequences, with over 25% seen just once and about 8% held by the top ten. Specimen: blood. The origin of the receptors is a woman in her 30s in good health.

This clonotype has a handful of counts. The rearrangement joins TRBV29-1 to TRBJ2-5; D may be TRBD1 or TRBD2 (6 bases each). V dropped 4 bases and J dropped 5 bases, with 14 bases sitting between them. Per the germline V gene, CDR1 is SQVTM and CDR2 is ANQGSEA. The CDR3 spans 13 residues. The chain's CDR3 is CSVVQGGRETQYF. CDR3 coding DNA: TGCAGCGTTGTACAGGGAGGTAGGGAGACCCAGTACTTC.

On this clonotype itself: One base away lies a much larger clone, so this may be a sequencing read error. The V call is TRBV5-1, the J call TRBJ2-1; D is possibly TRBD1 or TRBD2 (6 bases each). This CDR3 has 14 residues. Germline V CDR1 and CDR2: SGHRS, YFSETQ. CDR3 residues: CVSSLEGVSNEQFF. CDR3 sequence (DNA): TGCGTCAGCAGCTTGGAGGGGGTCTCGAATGAGCAGTTCTTC.

This clonotype was seen more than once but under ten times. The V call is TRBV20-1, the J call TRBJ2-4, with 10 bases identical to TRBD2. Germline CDR1 reads DFQATT; CDR2 reads SNEGSKA (reference sequence). The CDR3 extends over 15 amino acids. The V and J ends lost 5 bases and 13 bases, in that order; junction bases with no gene match: 17. The CDR3 reads CSAPWALAGYNEQYF. The CDR3 DNA is TGCAGTGCTCCATGGGCACTAGCGGGGTACAATGAGCAGTACTTC.

The table lists this clonotype with a few counts. One end of the junction is discordant with germline, which a read error may explain. The rearrangement links TRBV6-5 to TRBJ1-1, with a possible D match to TRBD1 (5 bases). The germline V gene encodes CDR1 MNHEY and CDR2 SVGAGI. The CDR3 is 14 amino acids. The CDR3 DNA follows: TGTGCCAGCACTAAAGAGGGGCTGAACACTGAAGCTTTTTTT. Encoded protein: CASTKEGLNTEAFF.

Note on this clonotype: An end of the junction does not agree with germline; a read error may underlie this. The CDR3 spells CASSLARDVEETQYF. Here the CDR3 DNA reads TGTGCCAGCAGTTTGGCGAGGGACGTTGAAGAGACCCAGTACTTC. This chain uses TRBV10-3 with TRBJ2-5, with D perhaps TRBD1 or TRBD2 (5 bases each). The CDR3 extends over 15 amino acids. Looked up from germline, CDR1 is ENHRY and CDR2 is SYGVKD.

The chain recombines TRBV12-3 or TRBV12-4 with TRBJ2-3, with 8 bases identical to TRBD2. The CDR3 loop spans 12 amino acids. The V gene end was trimmed by 10 bases and the J gene end by 10 bases; junction bases not matched to a gene: 10. CDR3 sequence (DNA): TGTGCCACTCAACTCCCCGGGGGGGCGCAGTATTTT. It is translated as CATQLPGGAQYF.

This clonotype was seen only a few times. The chain recombines TRBV24-1 with TRBJ2-3, with unresolved D. The V end lost 9 bases, the J end lost 2 bases, and 8 bases lay between the germline ends. In germline, CDR1 is KGHDR, CDR2 SFDVKD. CDR3 length: 12 residues. The CDR3: CATADNTDTQYF. CDR3 in DNA: TGTGCCACCGCGGATAACACAGATACGCAGTATTTT.

V gene TRBV7-2 combines with J gene TRBJ2-3; D may correspond to TRBD1 or TRBD2 (5 bases each). V gave up 6 bases and J gave up 4 bases, with 14 bases separating them. CDR1 is SGHTA, CDR2 FQGNSA, per germline. The CDR3 is 14 residues long. CDR3 DNA: TGTGCCAGCAGGGACCCGAGGGGCGCAGATACGCAGTATTTT. Translation gives CASRDPRGADTQYF.

This clonotype was picked up one time. The chain joins TRBV9 to TRBJ2-2; D possibly corresponds to TRBD2 (6 bases). Germline CDR1 and CDR2: SGDLS and YYNGEE. The CDR3 is 14 amino acids. Trimming took off 0 bases at V and 6 bases at J, with 9 bases between the two ends. The CDR3 reads CASSVVASAGELFF. DNA for the CDR3: TGTGCCAGCAGCGTAGTAGCTAGCGCCGGGGAGCTGTTTTTT.

This clonotype was seen more than once but under ten times. The chain joins TRBV20-1 to TRBJ1-1, with D possibly being TRBD1 (5 bases). The CDR3 sequence is 11 residues long. Trimming pared 3 bases from V and 8 bases from J, leaving 10 bases between. Germline CDR1 is DFQATT and CDR2 is SNEGSKA (reference sequence). CDR3 nucleotides: TGCAGTGCTAGGGGGGTAGGGGAAGCTTTCTTT. Its translation is CSARGVGEAFF.

To note about this clonotype: Its ends do not fully match the called genes, so a read error is possible. V gene TRBV29-1 combines with J gene TRBJ1-1; D may be TRBD1 (5 bases). The CDR3 totals 11 residues. Germline values: CDR1 SQVTM, CDR2 ANQGSEA. CDR3 nucleotide sequence: TGCAGCGTTGTAGGGGATACTGAAGCTTTATTT. The encoded protein is CSVVGDTEALF. The variable domain in full, with the rest retrieved from reference TRBV29-1 and TRBJ1-1, is SAVISQKPSRDICQRGTSLTIQCQVDSQVTMMFWYRQQPGQSLTLIATANQGSEATYESGFVIDKFPISRPNLTFSTLTVSNMSPEDSSIYLCSVVGDTEALFGQGTRLTVV.

The chain recombines TRBV30 with TRBJ2-7; no reliable D call. The CDR3 extends over 12 amino acids. Germline V gene data show CDR1 as GTSNPN and CDR2 as SVGIG (reference sequence). The ends were cut back, 2 bases at V and 5 bases at J, with 10 bases in the middle. DNA for the CDR3: TGTGCCTGGAGTTCCCCCTACAACGAGCAGTACTTC. It encodes CAWSSPYNEQYF. Full variable domain (outside the CDR3, taken from reference TRBV30 and TRBJ2-7): SQTIHQWPATLVQPVGSPLSLECTVEGTSNPNLYWYRQAAGRGLQLLFYSVGIGQISSEVPQNLSASRPQDRQFILSSKKLLLSDSGFYLCAWSSPYNEQYFGPGTRLTVT.

The chain couples TRBV7-9 to TRBJ2-1; 8 bases are shared with TRBD1. The CDR3 is 16 residues long. After removal of 5 bases from V and 4 bases from J, the junction contained 10 bases not matched to a gene. Germline V gene sequence: CDR1 SEHNR, CDR2 FQNEAQ (reference sequence). The CDR3 sequence: CASSHGGTGKYNEQFF. CDR3 nucleotides: TGTGCCAGCAGCCATGGCGGGACAGGAAAGTACAATGAGCAGTTCTTC.

V and J are TRBV20-1 and TRBJ2-3; 10 bases agree with TRBD1. Trimming at V came to 3 bases and at J to 4 bases, leaving 4 bases not matched to a gene. The CDR3 sequence is 14 residues long. In germline, CDR1 is DFQATT, CDR2 SNEGSKA (reference sequence). CDR3 bases: TGCAGTGCTAGCGGGGGACAGGGGTCAGATACGCAGTATTTT. Translating it yields CSASGGQGSDTQYF.

In regard to this clonotype: The junction differs from germline at one of its ends, possibly a read error. V is TRBV7-3 and J is TRBJ2-5, with a weak D call TRBD1 (5 bases). The CDR3 totals 15 residues. Germline V lookup: CDR1 SGHTA, CDR2 FQGTGA. The CDR3 loop reads CVSSQGLLGVETQYF. CDR3 coding DNA: TGTGTCAGCAGCCAAGGGTTGCTAGGGGTAGAGACCCAGTACTTC. Using reference TRBV7-3 and TRBJ2-5 for the parts outside the CDR3, the full variable domain is GAGVSQTPSNKVTEKGKYVELRCDPISGHTALYWYRQSLGQGPEFLIYFQGTGAADDSGLPNDRFFAVRPEGSVSTLKIQRTERGDSAVYLCVSSQGLLGVETQYFGPGTRLLVL.

This clonotype was seen a handful of times. The chain has TRBV12-3 or TRBV12-4 and TRBJ2-7; unclear D gene. Trimming removed 3 bases at V and 2 bases at J, with 14 bases between. The CDR3 extends over 15 amino acids. CDR3 sequence reads: CASSFPPLGAYEQYF. CDR3 DNA sequence: TGTGCCAGCAGTTTTCCCCCTCTTGGTGCCTACGAGCAGTACTTC.

The rearrangement links TRBV6-2 or TRBV6-3 to TRBJ2-7; possibly TRBD2 for D (8 bases). Germline CDR1 MNHEY, CDR2 SVGEGT. Trimming took off 2 bases at V and 7 bases at J, with 24 bases between the two ends. The CDR3 is made up of 17 amino acids. CDR3 coding DNA: TGTGCCAGCAGTTACGATGGGGACAGCGGGAGAATCAATGAGCAGTACTTC. Translated: CASSYDGDSGRINEQYF.

This clonotype occurred many times. The genes are TRBV29-1 and TRBJ2-1; the D call may be TRBD1 or TRBD2 (6 bases each). This CDR3 spans 13 amino acids. The V end lost 3 bases, the J end lost 5 bases, and 11 bases lay between the germline ends. Germline V CDR1 and CDR2: SQVTM, ANQGSEA. CDR3 loop: CSVDRGPNNEQFF. CDR3 nucleotides: TGCAGCGTTGACCGGGGGCCTAACAATGAGCAGTTCTTC.

This sequence joins TRBV14 and TRBJ1-4; 7 bases line up with TRBD1. The V gene end was trimmed by 4 bases and the J gene end by 8 bases; junction bases not matched to a gene: 7. This CDR3 comprises 14 residues. Germline values: CDR1 SGHDN, CDR2 FVKESK. The CDR3: CASSRQTGTEKLFF. CDR3 coding DNA: TGTGCCAGCAGCCGACAGACAGGGACCGAAAAACTGTTTTTT.